Below, 24 T cell receptor beta chains from the same sample are listed, as sequenced in a study of control samples from healthy donors and cancer patients. The repertoire was sequenced with immunoSEQ multiplex PCR; TCRdb's copy has only in-frame clones and lacks some. The sample carries roughly 130,000 clones, about 93% recorded once. The sequenced sample consisted of blood. The receptors derive from a man aged 18 to 29 in good health.

This chain joins TRBV7-2 and TRBJ2-2; D gene unclear. Germline V gene lookup returns CDR1 SGHTA and CDR2 FQGNSA. The CDR3 contains 15 residues. The germline V and J ends were trimmed by 8 bases and 0 bases, with 13 bases remaining between them. The CDR3: CASAPSGPNTGELFF. CDR3 nucleotide sequence: TGTGCCAGCGCCCCTAGTGGTCCGAACACCGGGGAGCTGTTTTTT. Full variable domain (remainder filled in from reference TRBV7-2 and TRBJ2-2): GAGVSQSPSNKVTEKGKDVELRCDPISGHTALYWYRQSLGQGLEFLIYFQGNSAPDKSGLPSDRFSAERTGGSVSTLTIQRTQQEDSAVYLCASAPSGPNTGELFFGEGSRLTVL.

The V gene is TRBV18, the J gene TRBJ2-3, with 12 bases identical to TRBD2. CDR1 is KGHSH and CDR2 is LQKENI in the germline V gene. Trimming at V came to 4 bases and at J to 3 bases, leaving 2 bases not matched to a gene. This CDR3 region has 15 residues. The CDR3 nucleotides read TGTGCCAGCTCACGAGGACTAGCGGGAACAGATACGCAGTATTTT. Residues: CASSRGLAGTDTQYF.

The chain joins TRBV30 to TRBJ1-1, with a possible D match to TRBD1 (5 bases). This CDR3 spans 15 amino acids. CDR1 is GTSNPN and CDR2 is SVGIG in the germline V gene (reference sequence). The V gene lost 2 bases and the J gene lost 3 bases, with 16 bases spanning the gap. CDR3 sequence (DNA): TGTGCCTGGAGTCTCCCATACCTGGGGGACACTGAAGCTTTCTTT. This encodes CAWSLPYLGDTEAFF.

This chain uses TRBV6-1 with TRBJ1-2, with a possible D match to TRBD1 (5 bases). Between the trimmed V and J ends, which lost 0 bases and 0 bases, there was a span of 11 bases. The CDR3 is 16 residues long. CDR1 is MNHNS, CDR2 SASEGT, per germline. The CDR3 spells CASSEAGRSANYGYTF. The CDR3 DNA reads TGTGCCAGCAGTGAAGCGGGACGGTCCGCTAACTATGGCTACACCTTC.

The chain is built from TRBV5-1 and TRBJ1-2; 8 nucleotides line up with TRBD1. The CDR3 is 18 amino acids. The V and J ends lost 6 bases and 7 bases, in that order; junction bases with no gene match: 23. The germline V gene encodes CDR1 SGHRS and CDR2 YFSETQ. In nucleotides, the CDR3 is TGCGCCAGCAACCCCCCAGCCCCTCGCAGGGGGCTATTCCGTGGCTACACCTTC. It yields the protein CASNPPAPRRGLFRGYTF.

The chain links TRBV27 to TRBJ1-5; 7 bases map to TRBD1. The CDR3 has 15 amino acids. V was clipped by 7 bases and J by 2 bases; unmatched bases: 8. The germline CDR1 and CDR2 sequences are MNHEY and SMNVEV (reference sequence). The CDR3 DNA follows: TGTGCCAGCACCTCATCAGGGGGACGCAATCAGCCCCAGCATTTT. Translated, it gives CASTSSGGRNQPQHF.

This chain uses TRBV5-1 with TRBJ1-1, with D unclear. CDR3 length: 13 residues. Trimming stripped 0 bases from V and 3 bases from J, with 6 bases between. Germline-derived CDR1 and CDR2 are SGHRS and YFSETQ. The CDR3 sequence: CASSLGQYTEAFF. DNA of the CDR3: TGCGCCAGCAGCTTGGGCCAGTACACTGAAGCTTTCTTT.

The genes are TRBV5-1 and TRBJ2-7; 8 bases match TRBD1. The length of the CDR3 is 15 residues. The trim removed 2 bases at V and 0 bases at J, leaving 4 bases unmatched. Germline V CDR1 and CDR2: SGHRS, YFSETQ. Written as DNA, the CDR3 is TGCGCCAGCAGCTTAGGACAGGGTCTCTCCTACGAGCAGTACTTC. Its translation: CASSLGQGLSYEQYF.

The rearrangement uses TRBV27 and TRBJ2-1, with TRBD2 matching 9 bases. J was trimmed by 8 bases and V by 5 bases; bases with no gene match: 13. The V gene's germline CDR1 is MNHEY and CDR2 SMNVEV (reference sequence). This CDR3 has 16 residues. CDR3 bases: TGTGCCAGCAGTCCTACCGGTAGCGGGAGAATGTATGAGCAGTTCTTC. This gives the protein CASSPTGSGRMYEQFF.

The chain is built from TRBV3-1 (or the pseudogene TRBV3-2) and TRBJ2-5, with a tentative D call TRBD2 (5 bases). CDR1 and CDR2 (germline): LGHDT, YNNKEL (reference sequence). V lost 4 bases, J lost 5 bases, and 8 bases lay in between. The CDR3 covers 12 residues. DNA of the CDR3: TGTGCCAGCAGCCTAACGGGGGAGACCCAGTACTTC. Translation gives CASSLTGETQYF.

This sequence joins TRBV3-1 (or the pseudogene TRBV3-2) and TRBJ1-5, with unresolved D. The CDR3 is 15 amino acids. The germline gives CDR1 LGHDT, CDR2 YNNKEL (reference sequence). Trimming pared 1 base from V and 7 bases from J, leaving 14 bases between. The CDR3 region is CASSQAVDSRQPQHF. The CDR3 nucleotides are TGTGCCAGCAGCCAAGCCGTGGATTCACGCCAGCCCCAGCATTTT.

The chain carries TRBV7-3 and TRBJ2-7; TRBD2 aligns across 7 bases. The germline V gene encodes CDR1 SGHTA and CDR2 FQGTGA. V was pared by 7 bases and J by 2 bases, with 14 bases of the junction left unmatched. The CDR3 contains 16 residues. The CDR3 nucleotides are TGTGCCAGCAACGGACTAGGCCATCGGCTCACCTACGAGCAGTACGTC. It encodes CASNGLGHRLTYEQYV.

This chain uses TRBV19 with TRBJ2-2; 10 nucleotides line up with TRBD1. V was pared by 3 bases and J by 4 bases, with 8 bases of the junction left unmatched. Germline V gives CDR1 LNHDA, CDR2 SQIVND (reference sequence). This CDR3 region has 17 residues. DNA for the CDR3: TGTGCCAGTAGTATGCCTCGGGACAGGGGAGGCACCGGGGAGCTGTTTTTT. It yields the protein CASSMPRDRGGTGELFF.

The J gene is TRBJ2-7, the V gene TRBV19; 9 nucleotides line up with TRBD1. Germline values: CDR1 LNHDA, CDR2 SQIVND (reference sequence). The junction had 8 bases not matched to a gene; V was cut back by 5 bases and J by 3 bases. The CDR3 is 15 amino acids. The CDR3 region is CASSGPGQGSYEQYF. CDR3 nucleotides: TGTGCCAGTAGTGGCCCGGGACAGGGAAGCTACGAGCAGTACTTC.

The chain combines TRBV5-4 with TRBJ1-5, with unresolved D. The germline V and J ends were trimmed by 5 bases and 0 bases, with 12 bases remaining between them. The CDR3 is made up of 15 amino acids. Per the germline V gene, CDR1 is SGHNT and CDR2 is YYREEE (reference sequence). The CDR3 nucleotides are TGTGCCAGCAGTCTGGATGGAAATAGCAATCAGCCCCAGCATTTT. It is translated as CASSLDGNSNQPQHF.

The V and J genes are TRBV10-1 and TRBJ2-3; D call uncertain. Germline CDR1 WNHNN, CDR2 SYGVQD (reference sequence). The CDR3 is 13 amino acids. V lost 5 bases to trimming and J lost 2 bases, with 8 bases between them. The CDR3 DNA is TGCGCCAGCAGTTTGGGGAACACAGATACGCAGTATTTT. This encodes CASSLGNTDTQYF.

This clone was picked up one time. This chain joins TRBV10-1 and TRBJ2-5; 10 bases fit TRBD1. Germline CDR1 is WNHNN and CDR2 is SYGVQD (reference sequence). This CDR3 contains 14 residues. V lost 5 bases and J lost 5; bases outside the gene matches: 5. The chain's CDR3 is CASSKGQGLETQYF. The CDR3 coding sequence is TGCGCCAGCAGTAAGGGACAGGGGTTGGAGACCCAGTACTTC.

This chain uses TRBV5-4 with TRBJ2-1; no clear D gene. With 0 bases removed from V and 6 bases from J, the gap between germline ends came to 13 bases. CDR1 is SGHNT and CDR2 is YYREEE in the germline V gene (reference sequence). CDR3 length: 15 amino acids. CDR3 amino acids: CASSLVVVSGNEQFF. CDR3 sequence (DNA): TGTGCCAGCAGCTTGGTGGTAGTCTCGGGCAATGAGCAGTTCTTC.

The DNA for the CDR3 is TGTGCCAGCAGTGAAAGCAGACACACCGGGGAGCTGTTTTTT. Translated, it gives CASSESRHTGELFF. The chain recombines TRBV6-1 with TRBJ2-2; D remains unclear. Germline V gene sequence: CDR1 MNHNS, CDR2 SASEGT. The CDR3 covers 14 residues. V lost 2 bases, J lost 3 bases, and 7 bases lay in between.

The CDR3: CASSQGGALKDRDNEQFF. The CDR3 DNA sequence: TGCGCCAGCAGCCAGGGAGGAGCCTTAAAGGACAGGGATAATGAGCAGTTCTTC. The chain joins TRBV4-1 to TRBJ2-1, with 8 bases lining up with TRBD1. CDR1 is MGHRA, CDR2 YSYEKL, per germline. V lost 3 bases to trimming and J lost 7 bases; unmatched junction nucleotides: 17. The CDR3 extends over 18 amino acids.

The V and J genes are TRBV3-1 (or the pseudogene TRBV3-2) and TRBJ2-6; 11 bases line up with TRBD1. From germline, CDR1 is LGHDT and CDR2 YNNKEL (reference sequence). Losses at the gene ends were 5 bases for V and 3 bases for J; bases not matched to a gene: 6. The CDR3 is made up of 17 amino acids. CDR3 protein: CASSTGTGGGGANVLTF. CDR3 bases: TGTGCCAGCAGCACCGGGACAGGGGGAGGTGGGGCCAACGTCCTGACTTTC.

This chain uses TRBV18 with TRBJ1-5, with 7 bases aligning to TRBD1. Unmatched junction bases numbered 6, after V lost 3 bases and J lost 1 base. The CDR3 is made up of 16 amino acids. Looked up from germline, CDR1 is KGHSH and CDR2 is LQKENI. DNA of the CDR3: TGTGCCAGCTCACCTCAGACAGGGCTAAGCAATCAGCCCCAGCATTTT. It specifies CASSPQTGLSNQPQHF.

This chain links TRBV3-1 (or the pseudogene TRBV3-2) with TRBJ1-6; TRBD1 is a possible D gene (5 bases). Germline loops: CDR1 LGHDT, CDR2 YNNKEL (reference sequence). V shed 4 bases and J shed 0 bases, with 19 bases lying between them. The CDR3 covers 19 residues. As DNA, the CDR3 is TGTGCCAGCAGCCCCTATCCGGGGACTGTCAGCTCCTATAATTCACCCCTCCACTTT. Amino acids: CASSPYPGTVSSYNSPLHF.

The V and J genes are TRBV12-5 and TRBJ1-4; D is possibly TRBD1 (6 bases). The V gene lost 2 bases and the J gene lost 8 bases, with 15 bases spanning the gap. Germline loops: CDR1 LGHNT, CDR2 FRNRAP. CDR3 length: 15 amino acids. The DNA of the CDR3 is TGTGCTAGTGGTTTGTCCCAGGACAGTCCCGAAAAACTGTTTTTT. Protein sequence: CASGLSQDSPEKLFF.